The 21 T cell receptor beta chains below were found in one sample sequenced in a study of response to subunit inactivated influenza vaccine. From the RT-PCR reads, TCRdb called clonotypes with MiXCR, one entry per CDR3 protein. Among a few hundred thousand distinct CDR3 sequences listed, about 7.2% were seen once. Specimen: PBMCs from blood, collected about 24 months after vaccination. Receptors were obtained from a man in his fifties or sixties who received an inactivated influenza vaccine.

In this sample, this clonotype turned up a few times. V gene TRBV19 combines with J gene TRBJ2-1, with 8 bases aligning to TRBD1. Germline trimming cut 4 bases from V and 8 bases from J; bases unmatched to any gene: 10. This CDR3 spans 15 amino acids. Germline V CDR1 and CDR2: LNHDA, SQIVND (reference sequence). The CDR3 bases are TGTGCCAGTAGTACCACCGGGACAGGACTATATGAGCAGTTCTTC. Its translation is CASSTTGTGLYEQFF.

The V and J genes are TRBV9 and TRBJ2-5; D is unresolved. Germline lookup yields CDR1 SGDLS and CDR2 YYNGEE. Trimming left V 0 bases short and J 3 bases short, with 6 bases between. This CDR3 has 13 residues. For the CDR3, the DNA is TGTGCCAGCAGCGTAGGACGGGAAGAGACCCAGTACTTC. Translation: CASSVGREETQYF.

CDR3 in amino acids: CASSYPGHKNTEAFF. The DNA of the CDR3 is TGCGCCAGCAGCTACCCGGGACACAAGAACACTGAAGCTTTCTTT. J is TRBJ1-1 and V is TRBV5-1, with D perhaps TRBD1 (6 bases). CDR1 and CDR2 from the germline V gene are SGHRS and YFSETQ. The CDR3 loop spans 15 amino acids. V lost 3 bases, J lost 1 base, and 13 bases lay in between.

This clonotype came up a few times. The V and J genes are TRBV7-9 and TRBJ1-3; D gene uncertain. The CDR3 spans 12 residues. V lost 6 bases to trimming and J lost 2 bases, with 5 bases between them. Germline CDR1 reads SEHNR; CDR2 reads FQNEAQ (reference sequence). The chain's CDR3 is CASSSAGNTIYF. The CDR3 DNA is TGTGCCAGCAGTTCGGCTGGAAACACCATATATTTT.

This clonotype was seen repeatedly, ten times or more. This rearrangement joins TRBV12-3 or TRBV12-4 to TRBJ1-5; 7 bases agree with TRBD1. V lost 6 bases to trimming and J lost 0 bases; unmatched junction nucleotides: 5. The CDR3 is made up of 15 amino acids. CDR3 bases: TGTGCCAGCAGCGGGGACAGCCTTAGCAATCAGCCCCAGCATTTT. Amino acids: CASSGDSLSNQPQHF.

This clonotype was recorded many times. This chain uses TRBV5-1 with TRBJ2-1, with 7 bases lining up with TRBD2. Germline V gives CDR1 SGHRS, CDR2 YFSETQ. This CDR3 region has 14 residues. V shed 0 bases and J 8 bases; nucleotides not matched to a gene: 5. CDR3 DNA sequence: TGCGCCAGCAGCTTGGCCTTAGGGAGGGATGAGCAGTTCTTC. It translates to CASSLALGRDEQFF.

V usage is TRBV12-3 or TRBV12-4 and J usage is TRBJ1-2, with D unclear. The CDR3 is 12 residues long. V lost 3 bases to trimming and J lost 1 base, with 3 bases between them. The CDR3 DNA reads as TGTGCCAGCAGTTTCGATAACTATGGCTACACCTTC. Translated, it gives CASSFDNYGYTF.

This clonotype has just a few counts. The chain employs TRBV5-1 and TRBJ1-5, with a possible D match to TRBD1 (6 bases). The germline gives CDR1 SGHRS, CDR2 YFSETQ. This CDR3 is built from 17 residues. Trimming cost V 6 bases and J 4 bases, with 23 bases left between them. This CDR3 is CASISYRQQGNNQPQHF. CDR3 nucleotide sequence: TGCGCCAGCATCTCTTACCGCCAACAGGGAAATAATCAGCCCCAGCATTTT. The variable domain in full, with the rest retrieved from reference TRBV5-1 and TRBJ1-5, is KAGVTQTPRYLIKTRGQQVTLSCSPISGHRSVSWYQQTPGQGLQFLFEYFSETQRNKGNFPGRFSGRQFSNSRSEMNVSTLELGDSALYLCASISYRQQGNNQPQHFGDGTRLSIL.

This clonotype was observed a handful of times. This chain links TRBV20-1 with TRBJ1-1; no definite D call. V was clipped by 3 bases and J by 2 bases, with 13 bases between them. Germline CDR1 and CDR2: DFQATT and SNEGSKA (reference sequence). The length of the CDR3 is 14 residues. This chain's CDR3 is CSASSGLRNTEAFF. CDR3 bases: TGCAGTGCTAGTTCGGGTCTCCGAAACACTGAAGCTTTCTTT.

The chain recombines TRBV6-2 or TRBV6-3 with TRBJ2-5; 8 nucleotides line up with TRBD2. The ends lost 8 bases at V and 4 bases at J; junction bases unmatched: 12. CDR1 MNHEY and CDR2 SVGEGT come from the germline V gene. CDR3 size: 15 residues. The CDR3 loop is CASCRMGSGIETQYF. The CDR3 nucleotides read TGTGCCAGCTGTCGTATGGGTAGCGGGATAGAGACCCAGTACTTC.

The gene calls are TRBV20-1 and TRBJ2-1; weak D call: TRBD2 (6 bases). This CDR3 region has 17 residues. The V and J ends lost 3 bases and 5 bases respectively, with 23 bases between them. Germline values: CDR1 DFQATT, CDR2 SNEGSKA (reference sequence). The CDR3 region has the DNA TGCAGTGCTAGCGATCCCCCCCGAAGGACTAAAAACAATGAGCAGTTCTTC. Translating gives CSASDPPRRTKNNEQFF.

In its sample, this clonotype was seen many times. The CDR3 DNA sequence: TGTGCCAGCAGCTTAGGAGGAGGGAATCCACCCCTCCACTTT. Translating it yields CASSLGGGNPPLHF. The chain has TRBV7-2 and TRBJ1-6; D is undetermined. The CDR3 extends over 14 amino acids. Germline assignment: CDR1 SGHTA and CDR2 FQGNSA. Trimming removed 1 base at V and 11 bases at J, with 12 bases between.

This clonotype was seen ten or more times. The chain combines TRBV10-3 with TRBJ2-2; D may match TRBD1 or TRBD2 (6 bases each). V shed 0 bases and J shed 5 bases, with 13 bases lying between them. CDR1 and CDR2 (germline): ENHRY, SYGVKD. This CDR3 is built from 16 residues. CDR3 sequence (DNA): TGTGCCATCAGTGAGTCGCGGGGACATCCGACCGGGGAGCTGTTTTTT. Residues: CAISESRGHPTGELFF.

This clonotype was counted only a few times. The rearrangement links TRBV28 to TRBJ1-2; 9 bases fit TRBD1. Trimming removed 8 bases from V and 5 bases from J; junction bases left unmatched: 15. In germline, CDR1 is MDHEN, CDR2 SYDVKM. CDR3 length: 16 amino acids. The CDR3 DNA reads TGTGCCAGCCGAACGCCCGGGACAGGGTCTTTATATGGCTACACCTTC. Amino acid sequence: CASRTPGTGSLYGYTF.

J is TRBJ1-4 and V is TRBV11-2, with 7 bases identical to TRBD1. CDR1 SGHAT and CDR2 FQNNGV come from the germline V gene. The V gene end was trimmed by 1 base and the J gene end by 0 bases; junction bases not matched to a gene: 5. This CDR3 comprises 17 residues. CDR3 residues: CASSLGRGRATNEKLFF. DNA of the CDR3: TGTGCCAGCAGCTTAGGGAGGGGGCGAGCAACTAATGAAAAACTGTTTTTT.

This clonotype was observed a handful of times. The J gene is TRBJ2-3, the V gene TRBV5-1; 10 bases match TRBD2. V gave up 0 bases and J gave up 4 bases; unmatched junction bases: 8. CDR1 and CDR2 (germline): SGHRS, YFSETQ. The CDR3 spans 17 residues. In nucleotides, the CDR3 is TGCGCCAGCAGCTTGGCCGGGCTAGCGGGGGTAGCAGATACGCAGTATTTT. Protein product: CASSLAGLAGVADTQYF.

J is TRBJ2-5 and V is TRBV9; D might be TRBD1 or TRBD2, each matching 5 bases. This CDR3 has 14 residues. CDR1 is SGDLS and CDR2 is YYNGEE in the germline V gene. Trimming removed 2 bases at V and 2 bases at J, with 10 bases between. CDR3 DNA: TGTGCCAGCAGCGTGAAATGGGGGCAAGAGACCCAGTACTTC. This encodes CASSVKWGQETQYF.

The table lists this clonotype with many counts. The chain links TRBV5-1 to TRBJ2-7, with TRBD1 as a possible D gene (7 bases). With 0 bases removed from V and 3 bases from J, the gap between germline ends came to 16 bases. The CDR3 covers 16 residues. Germline CDR1 and CDR2: SGHRS and YFSETQ. The CDR3 nucleotides read TGCGCCAGCAGCTTGGCCGGAGGGACAGTGAACTACGAGCAGTACTTC. This codes for CASSLAGGTVNYEQYF.

This sequence joins TRBV7-2 and TRBJ1-6; D perhaps matches TRBD1 (6 bases). The V gene's germline CDR1 is SGHTA and CDR2 FQGNSA. The CDR3 runs 16 residues. Trimming removed 4 bases at V and 8 bases at J, with 18 bases between. The CDR3 protein is CASSSSLRGRDSPLHF. The CDR3 nucleotides read TGTGCCAGCAGCTCATCCCTCAGGGGAAGGGATTCACCCCTCCACTTT. Drawing the rest from reference TRBV7-2 and TRBJ1-6, the complete variable domain is GAGVSQSPSNKVTEKGKDVELRCDPISGHTALYWYRQSLGQGLEFLIYFQGNSAPDKSGLPSDRFSAERTGGSVSTLTIQRTQQEDSAVYLCASSSSLRGRDSPLHFGNGTRLTVT.

The chain has TRBV20-1 and TRBJ2-2; TRBD1 agrees at 7 bases. J lost 5 bases, V lost 6 bases, and 15 bases had no gene match. This CDR3 comprises 16 residues. Per germline, CDR1 DFQATT and CDR2 SNEGSKA (reference sequence). As DNA, the CDR3 is TGCAGTGCCAAAACAGGGGCGCCCTTTAAAACCGGGGAGCTGTTTTTT. It specifies CSAKTGAPFKTGELFF.

This clonotype has at least ten counts. The chain employs TRBV4-2 and TRBJ2-5, with 8 bases that match TRBD2. The germline gives CDR1 LGHNA, CDR2 YNFKEQ. The CDR3 has 15 amino acids. V was pared by 0 bases and J by 2 bases, with 2 bases of the junction left unmatched. CDR3 residues: CASSQELAGQETQYF. The CDR3 bases are TGTGCCAGCAGCCAAGAATTAGCGGGGCAAGAGACCCAGTACTTC.